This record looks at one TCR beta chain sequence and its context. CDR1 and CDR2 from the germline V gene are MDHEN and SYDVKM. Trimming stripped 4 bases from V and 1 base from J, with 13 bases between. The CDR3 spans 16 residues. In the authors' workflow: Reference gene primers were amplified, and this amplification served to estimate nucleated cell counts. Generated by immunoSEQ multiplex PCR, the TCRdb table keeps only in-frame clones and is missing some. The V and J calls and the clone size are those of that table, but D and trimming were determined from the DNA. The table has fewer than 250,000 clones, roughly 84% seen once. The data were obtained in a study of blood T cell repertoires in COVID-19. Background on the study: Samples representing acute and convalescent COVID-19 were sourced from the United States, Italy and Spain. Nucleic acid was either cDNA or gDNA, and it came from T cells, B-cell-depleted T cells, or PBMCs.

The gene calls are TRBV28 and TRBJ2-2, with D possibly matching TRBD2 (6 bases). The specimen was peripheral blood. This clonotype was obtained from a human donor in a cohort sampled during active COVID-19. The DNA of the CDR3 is TGTGCCAGCAGTTCTCGCTTTAGCGGGAACACCGGGGAGCTGTTTTTT. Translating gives CASSSRFSGNTGELFF.